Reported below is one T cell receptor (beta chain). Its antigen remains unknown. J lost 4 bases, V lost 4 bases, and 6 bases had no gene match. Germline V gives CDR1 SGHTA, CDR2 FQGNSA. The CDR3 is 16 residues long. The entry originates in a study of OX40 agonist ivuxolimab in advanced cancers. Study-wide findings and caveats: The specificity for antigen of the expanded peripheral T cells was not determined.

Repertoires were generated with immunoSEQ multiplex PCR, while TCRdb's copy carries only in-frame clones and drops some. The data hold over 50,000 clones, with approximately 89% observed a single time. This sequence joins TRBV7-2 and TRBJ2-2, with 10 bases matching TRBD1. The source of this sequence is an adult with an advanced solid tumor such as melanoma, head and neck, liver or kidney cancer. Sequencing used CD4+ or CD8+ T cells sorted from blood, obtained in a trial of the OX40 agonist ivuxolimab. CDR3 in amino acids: CASSSTGTGVTGELFF. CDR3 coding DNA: TGTGCCAGCAGCTCTACCGGGACAGGGGTCACCGGGGAGCTGTTTTTT.